A selection of T cell receptor beta chains follows, all from one sample in a study of blood T cell repertoires in COVID-19. The table came from immunoSEQ multiplex PCR; TCRdb's copy has only in-frame clones and leaves some out. The sample has some 80,000 clones; about 70% are singletons. The specimen sequenced was peripheral blood. The source of these receptors is a woman aged 80 or older with active or convalescent COVID-19. Each CDR3 is given without its conserved first and last residue. Clone size is shown for a subset of rows, as once, few, many or a class of expanded clone.

size: NA; V: TRBV5-3; J: TRBJ2-7; length: 12; CDR3: ARSGGQGPYEQY
size: NA; V: TRBV6-5; J: TRBJ2-2; length: 13; CDR3: ASSLQGARAGELF
size: NA; V: TRBV5-5; J: TRBJ2-7; length: 12; CDR3: ASSLVPGAYEQY
size: NA; V: TRBV6-5; J: TRBJ2-5; length: 13; CDR3: ASSPLQGLVETQY
size: NA; V: TRBV5-1; J: TRBJ2-5; length: 14; CDR3: ASSIGLAGGQETQY
size: once; V: TRBV27; J: TRBJ2-3; length: 15; CDR3: ASSFRLAEGWGDTQY
size: few; V: TRBV18; J: TRBJ2-7; length: 15; CDR3: ASSPLRSRAVPYEQY
size: NA; V: TRBV3-1/TRBV3-2; J: TRBJ1-6; length: 13; CDR3: ASSALAGVNSPLH
size: NA; V: TRBV28; J: TRBJ2-7; length: 12; CDR3: ASSVLAESYEQY
size: once; V: TRBV19; J: TRBJ1-2; length: 13; CDR3: ASRPGPGRVYGYT
size: NA; V: TRBV10-2; J: TRBJ2-7; length: 13; CDR3: ASGARQDPSSEQY
size: NA; V: TRBV2; J: TRBJ2-7; length: 11; CDR3: ASRGTGPNEQY